This T cell receptor (beta chain) was documented in a study of cytomegalovirus exposure and HLA in healthy donors. Study results and limitations: The study flagged roughly 160 TCR beta chains as cytomegalovirus-associated. Previously analyzed data showed that most TCR beta V segments were productive at a frequency of about 90% or about 30%.

This clone showed up just once. Its antigen is not identified. Per germline, CDR1 KGHSH and CDR2 LQKENI. The V end lost 6 bases, the J end lost 7 bases, and 22 bases lay between the germline ends. The CDR3 is made up of 16 amino acids. PCR amplification relied on 60 Vbeta primers (plus 13 Jbeta primers). The method was immunoSEQ multiplex PCR; TCRdb's version includes in-frame clones alone and lacks a portion of them. This table holds tens of thousands of clones, 60% to 80% found once. Sequencing used PBMCs. This chain joins TRBV18 and TRBJ2-1, with D tentatively TRBD2 (6 bases). This receptor was obtained from a woman aged 45-59 years in good health and CMV-seropositive. CDR3 in amino acids: CASSPLAAQFSNEQFF. CDR3 coding DNA: TGTGCCAGCTCGCCATTAGCGGCTCAGTTTAGTAATGAGCAGTTCTTC.